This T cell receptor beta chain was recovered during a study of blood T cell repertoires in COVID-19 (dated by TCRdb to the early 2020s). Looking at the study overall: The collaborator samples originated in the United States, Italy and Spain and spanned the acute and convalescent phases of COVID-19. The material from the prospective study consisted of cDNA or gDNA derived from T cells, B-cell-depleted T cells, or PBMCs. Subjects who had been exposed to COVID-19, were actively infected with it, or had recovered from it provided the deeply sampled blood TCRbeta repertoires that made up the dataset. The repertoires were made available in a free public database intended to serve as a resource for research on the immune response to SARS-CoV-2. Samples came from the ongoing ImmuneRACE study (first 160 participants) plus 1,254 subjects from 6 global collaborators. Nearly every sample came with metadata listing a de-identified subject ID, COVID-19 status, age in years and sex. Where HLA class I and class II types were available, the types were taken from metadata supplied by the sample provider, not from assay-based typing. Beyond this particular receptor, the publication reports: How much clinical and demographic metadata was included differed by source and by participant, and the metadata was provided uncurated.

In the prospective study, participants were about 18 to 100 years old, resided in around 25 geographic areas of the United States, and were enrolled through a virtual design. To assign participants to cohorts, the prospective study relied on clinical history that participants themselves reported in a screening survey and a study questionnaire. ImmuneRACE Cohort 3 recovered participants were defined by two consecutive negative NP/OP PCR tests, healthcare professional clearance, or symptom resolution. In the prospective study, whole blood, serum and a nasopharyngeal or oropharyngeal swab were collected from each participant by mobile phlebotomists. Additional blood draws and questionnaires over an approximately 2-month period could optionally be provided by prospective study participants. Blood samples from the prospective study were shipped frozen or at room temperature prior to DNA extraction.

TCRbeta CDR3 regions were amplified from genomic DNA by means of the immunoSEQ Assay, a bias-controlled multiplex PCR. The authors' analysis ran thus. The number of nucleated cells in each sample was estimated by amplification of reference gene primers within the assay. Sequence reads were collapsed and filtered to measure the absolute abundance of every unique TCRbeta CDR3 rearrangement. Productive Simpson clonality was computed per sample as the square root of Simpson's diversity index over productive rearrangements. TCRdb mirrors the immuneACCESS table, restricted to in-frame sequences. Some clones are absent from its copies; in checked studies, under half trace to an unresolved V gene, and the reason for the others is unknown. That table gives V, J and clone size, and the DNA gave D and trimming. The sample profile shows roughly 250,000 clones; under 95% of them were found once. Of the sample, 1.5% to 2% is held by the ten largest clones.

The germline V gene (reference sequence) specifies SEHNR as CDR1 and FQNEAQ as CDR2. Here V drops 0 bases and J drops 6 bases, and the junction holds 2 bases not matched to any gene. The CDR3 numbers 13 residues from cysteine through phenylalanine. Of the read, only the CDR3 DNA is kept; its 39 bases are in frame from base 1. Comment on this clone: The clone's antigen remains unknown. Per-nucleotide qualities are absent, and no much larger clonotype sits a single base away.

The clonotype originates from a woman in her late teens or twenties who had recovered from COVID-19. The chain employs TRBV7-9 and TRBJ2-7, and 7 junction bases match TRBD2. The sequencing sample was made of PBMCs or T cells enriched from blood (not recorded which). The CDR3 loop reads CASSLAGGSEQYF. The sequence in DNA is TGTGCCAGCAGCTTAGCGGGAGGGTCCGAGCAGTACTTC.